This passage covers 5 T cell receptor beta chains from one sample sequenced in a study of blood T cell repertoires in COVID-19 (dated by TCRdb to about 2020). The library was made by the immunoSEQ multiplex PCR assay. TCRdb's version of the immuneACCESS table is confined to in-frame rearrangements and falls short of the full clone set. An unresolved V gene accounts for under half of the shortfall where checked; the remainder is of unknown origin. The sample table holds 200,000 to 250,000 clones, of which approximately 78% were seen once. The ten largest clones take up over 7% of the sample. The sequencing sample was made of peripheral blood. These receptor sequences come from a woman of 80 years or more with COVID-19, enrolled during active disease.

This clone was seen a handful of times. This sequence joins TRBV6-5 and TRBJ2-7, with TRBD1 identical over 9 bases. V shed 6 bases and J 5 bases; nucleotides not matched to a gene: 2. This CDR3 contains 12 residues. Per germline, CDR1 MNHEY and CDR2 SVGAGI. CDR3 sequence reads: CASSRTGDEQYF. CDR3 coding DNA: TGTGCCAGCAGCCGGACAGGGGACGAGCAGTACTTC.

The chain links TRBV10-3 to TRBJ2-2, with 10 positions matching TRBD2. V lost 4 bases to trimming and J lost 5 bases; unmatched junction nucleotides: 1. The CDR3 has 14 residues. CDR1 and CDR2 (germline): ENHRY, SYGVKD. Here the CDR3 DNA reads TGTGCCATCAGTGTACTAGCGGGGACCGGGGAGCTGTTTTTT. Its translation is CAISVLAGTGELFF.

The CDR3 sequence is CASSPQGYHGYTF. The DNA for the CDR3 is TGTGCCAGCAGCCCACAGGGGTATCATGGCTACACCTTC. The chain has TRBV6-5 and TRBJ1-2, with 7 bases identical to TRBD1. Unmatched junction bases numbered 7, after V lost 6 bases and J lost 6 bases. In germline, CDR1 is MNHEY, CDR2 SVGAGI. CDR3 length equals 13 residues.

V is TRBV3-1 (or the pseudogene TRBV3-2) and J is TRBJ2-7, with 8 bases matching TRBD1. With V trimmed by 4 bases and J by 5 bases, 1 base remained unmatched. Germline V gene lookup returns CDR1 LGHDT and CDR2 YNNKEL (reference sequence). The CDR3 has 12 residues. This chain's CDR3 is CASSRTGNEQYF. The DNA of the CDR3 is TGTGCCAGCAGCCGGACAGGGAACGAGCAGTACTTC.

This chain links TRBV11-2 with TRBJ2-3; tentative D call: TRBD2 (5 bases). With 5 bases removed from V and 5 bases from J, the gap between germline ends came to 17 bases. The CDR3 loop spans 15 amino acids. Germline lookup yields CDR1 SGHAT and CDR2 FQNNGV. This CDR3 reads CASSLRGPTGDTQYF. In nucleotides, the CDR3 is TGTGCCAGCAGCCTCCGGGGTCCGACCGGAGATACGCAGTATTTT.